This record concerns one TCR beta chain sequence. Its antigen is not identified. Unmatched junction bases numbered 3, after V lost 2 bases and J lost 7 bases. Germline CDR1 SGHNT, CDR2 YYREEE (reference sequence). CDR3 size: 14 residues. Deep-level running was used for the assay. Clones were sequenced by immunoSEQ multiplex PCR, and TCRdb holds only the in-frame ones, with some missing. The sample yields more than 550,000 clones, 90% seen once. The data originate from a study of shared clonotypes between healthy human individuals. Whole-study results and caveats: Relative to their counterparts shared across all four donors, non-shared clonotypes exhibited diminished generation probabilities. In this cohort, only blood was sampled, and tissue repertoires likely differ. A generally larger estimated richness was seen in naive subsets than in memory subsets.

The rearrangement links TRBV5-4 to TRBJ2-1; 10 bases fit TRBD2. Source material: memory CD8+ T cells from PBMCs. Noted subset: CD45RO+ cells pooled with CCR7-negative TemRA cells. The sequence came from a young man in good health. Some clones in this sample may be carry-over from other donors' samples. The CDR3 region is CASSFRTSGNEQFF. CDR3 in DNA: TGTGCCAGCAGCTTCCGGACTAGCGGTAATGAGCAGTTCTTC.